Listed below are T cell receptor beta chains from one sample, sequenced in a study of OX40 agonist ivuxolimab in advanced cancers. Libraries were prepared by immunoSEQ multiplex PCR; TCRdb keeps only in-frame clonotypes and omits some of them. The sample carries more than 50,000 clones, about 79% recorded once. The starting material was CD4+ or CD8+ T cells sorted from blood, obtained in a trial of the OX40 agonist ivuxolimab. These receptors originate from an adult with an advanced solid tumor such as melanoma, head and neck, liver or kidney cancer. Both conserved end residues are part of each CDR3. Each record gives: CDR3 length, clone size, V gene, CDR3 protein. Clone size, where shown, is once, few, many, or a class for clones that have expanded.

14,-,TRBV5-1,CASSLAGDEYEQYF
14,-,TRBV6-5,CASNNRGGTGELFF
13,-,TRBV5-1,CASSIGQGETQYF
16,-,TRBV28,CASSQLKQGQNQPQHF
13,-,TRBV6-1,CASRRGADDGYTF
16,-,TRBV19,CASSILPGQGVFEQFF
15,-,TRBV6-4,CASSERQGYNSPLHF
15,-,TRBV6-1,CASSETPTGREKLFF
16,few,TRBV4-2,CASSQSPGLTNEKLFF
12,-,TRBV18,CASSPDIYEQYF
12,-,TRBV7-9,CASSSGIYEQYF
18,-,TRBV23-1,CASSQSRFPGGGNEKLFF
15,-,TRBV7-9,CASSLGGMANYGYTF
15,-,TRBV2,CASSANRATNEKLFF
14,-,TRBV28,CASSLGGATDTQYF
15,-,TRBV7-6,CASSSLDRGDTEAFF
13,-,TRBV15,CATSPWGADGYTF
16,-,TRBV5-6,CASSLMGAGYNEKLFF
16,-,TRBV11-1,CASSFDRGHMNTEAFF
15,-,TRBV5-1,CASGPGRGGQETQYF
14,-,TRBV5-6,CASSLVDRGHEAFF
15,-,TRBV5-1,CASSLAVGSRTEAFF
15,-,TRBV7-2,CASSFSGGAGSPLHF
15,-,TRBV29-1,CSVGARRAVNTEAFF
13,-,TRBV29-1,CSVAGHLNQPQHF
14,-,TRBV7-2,CASSLGQGSTEAFF
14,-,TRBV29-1,CSVEEEGVSRWAFF
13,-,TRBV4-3,CASSQGQGGEQYF
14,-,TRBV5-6,CASVRGARGETQYF
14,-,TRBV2,CASSIGRGGETQYF
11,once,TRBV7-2,CASSISYEQYF
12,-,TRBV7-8,CASSARTDTQYF
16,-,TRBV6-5,CASSLYQTANTGELFF
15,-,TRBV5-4,CASSPAGLQGTEAFF
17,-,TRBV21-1,CASSKSEKGQGDTEAFF
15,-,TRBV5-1,CASSSLAGESGTQYF
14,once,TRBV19,CASSMGRWNYGYTF
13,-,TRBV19,CASSSTMNTEAFF
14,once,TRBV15,CATSRDRTDYGYTF
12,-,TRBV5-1,CASSRSRNEQFF
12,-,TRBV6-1,CASTLGGAGYTF
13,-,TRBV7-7,CASSLIPTETQYF
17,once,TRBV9,CASSVSDGSKGLNTIYF
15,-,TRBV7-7,CASSLVKTGLETQYF
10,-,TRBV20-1,CSARRDEQFF
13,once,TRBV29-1,CSAPGQGENIQYF
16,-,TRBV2,CATGQGALGINSPLHF
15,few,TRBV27,CASSLVGQRTDTQYF
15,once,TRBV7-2,CASSLDLGMNTEAFF
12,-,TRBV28,CASSYVQDTQYF